Reported below is one T cell receptor beta chain. Its antigen remains unknown. This sample stems from a study of OX40 agonist ivuxolimab in advanced cancers. Study details: Ivuxolimab doses were 0.01, 0.1, 0.3, 1.5, 3 or 10 mg/kg every 2 weeks. Study results and limitations: Patients with a partial response at 0.1-3.0 mg/kg had among the lowest clonal expansion.

Germline CDR1 reads LGHNA; CDR2 reads YNFKEQ. The V and J ends lost 2 bases and 9 bases, in that order; junction bases with no gene match: 5. This CDR3 comprises 15 residues. Autoimmune disease history or systemic immunosuppression excluded patients. Baseline was the first blood sampling point, followed by cycle 4 day 1 and cycle 7 day 1. Sequenced by immunoSEQ multiplex PCR; TCRdb stores in-frame clones only, minus some. The table records about 58,000 clones, roughly nine tenths of them present only once. The material was CD4+ or CD8+ T cells sorted from blood, obtained in a trial of the OX40 agonist ivuxolimab. The rearrangement joins TRBV4-2 to TRBJ2-1; TRBD2 agrees at 12 bases. The receptor was isolated from an adult with an advanced solid tumor such as melanoma, head and neck, liver or kidney cancer. The CDR3 DNA follows: TGTGCCAGCAGCCAACTAGCGGGAGGGCCGGTTGAGCAGTTCTTC. Protein product: CASSQLAGGPVEQFF.